This TCR beta chain came from a study of immune cell composition in non-small cell lung cancer. CDR3 size: 16 residues. The germline V gene encodes CDR1 GTSNPN and CDR2 SVGIG (reference sequence). Trimming took off 5 bases at V and 0 bases at J, with 16 bases between the two ends. Normal lung was sampled as far from the tumour as possible, at least 3 cm. Assay used: immunoSEQ multiplex PCR; TCRdb lists only in-frame clones, some missing. The profile shows more than 15,000 clones, 70% to 85% of them singletons. This sample also belongs to another study, concerning CD4 T cells in lung cancer.

This TCR was sampled from a human donor with non-small cell lung cancer. The genes are TRBV30 and TRBJ2-2; TRBD1 is a possible D gene (5 bases). Sequencing was done on a sample of non-adjacent lung tissue. In nucleotides, the CDR3 is TGTGCCTGGTATCCAGGGTACAGTTCGAACACCGGGGAGCTGTTTTTT. This encodes CAWYPGYSSNTGELFF.